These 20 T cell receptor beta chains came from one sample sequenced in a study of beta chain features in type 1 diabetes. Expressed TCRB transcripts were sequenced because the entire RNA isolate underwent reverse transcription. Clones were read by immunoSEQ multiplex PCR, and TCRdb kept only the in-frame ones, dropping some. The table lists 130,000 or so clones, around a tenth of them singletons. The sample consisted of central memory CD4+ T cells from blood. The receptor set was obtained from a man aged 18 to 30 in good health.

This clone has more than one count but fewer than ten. CDR3 region: CASSPRTSGGAAQYF. CDR3 DNA: TGTGCCAGCAGTCCCCGGACTAGCGGGGGCGCGGCCCAGTACTTC. V gene TRBV28 combines with J gene TRBJ2-5; 13 bases are a match to TRBD2. The germline V gene has CDR1 MDHEN and CDR2 SYDVKM. The V gene end was trimmed by 5 bases and the J gene end by 9 bases; junction bases not matched to a gene: 9. This CDR3 is built from 15 residues.

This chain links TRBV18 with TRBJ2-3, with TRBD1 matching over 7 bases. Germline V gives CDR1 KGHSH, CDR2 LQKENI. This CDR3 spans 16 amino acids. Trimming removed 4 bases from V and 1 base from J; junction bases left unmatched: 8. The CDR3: CASSRRRGTGTDTQYF. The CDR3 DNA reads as TGTGCCAGCTCACGGCGGCGTGGGACAGGCACAGATACGCAGTATTTT.

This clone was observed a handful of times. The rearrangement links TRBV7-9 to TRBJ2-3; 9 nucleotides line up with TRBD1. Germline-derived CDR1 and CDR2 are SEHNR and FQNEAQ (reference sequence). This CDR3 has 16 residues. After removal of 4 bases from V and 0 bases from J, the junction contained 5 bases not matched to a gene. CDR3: CASSSQGQGSTDTQYF. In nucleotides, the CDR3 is TGTGCCAGCAGCTCACAAGGACAGGGGAGCACAGATACGCAGTATTTT.

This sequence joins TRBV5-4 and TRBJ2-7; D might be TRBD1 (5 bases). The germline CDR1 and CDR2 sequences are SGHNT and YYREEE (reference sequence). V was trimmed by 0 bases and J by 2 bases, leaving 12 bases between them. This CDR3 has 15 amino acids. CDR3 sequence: CASSLGQGLAYEQYF. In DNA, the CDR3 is TGTGCCAGCAGCTTGGGCCAGGGTTTGGCCTACGAGCAGTACTTC.

CDR3 protein: CASSPPGTANTGELFF. CDR3 nucleotide sequence: TGTGCCAGCTCACCTCCCGGGACAGCCAACACCGGGGAGCTGTTTTTT. The V call is TRBV18, the J call TRBJ2-2, with 7 bases matching TRBD1. CDR3 length equals 16 residues. Per germline, CDR1 KGHSH and CDR2 LQKENI. Trimming cost V 3 bases and J 2 bases; bases outside gene matches: 6.

CDR3 nucleotides: TGTGCCAGCACCGACCGACCGACGGGGACCGGGGAGCTGTTTTTT. Its protein product is CASTDRPTGTGELFF. The rearrangement joins TRBV9 to TRBJ2-2; possible D gene TRBD2, 5 bases. This CDR3 comprises 15 residues. The V end lost 6 bases, the J end lost 5 bases, and 17 bases lay between the germline ends. Germline CDR1 is SGDLS and CDR2 is YYNGEE.

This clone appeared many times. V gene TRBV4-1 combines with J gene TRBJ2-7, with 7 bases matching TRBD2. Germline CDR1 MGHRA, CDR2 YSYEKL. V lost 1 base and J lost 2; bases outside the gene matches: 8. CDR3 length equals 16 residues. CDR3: CASSQGERGPPYEQYF. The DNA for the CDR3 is TGCGCCAGCAGCCAAGGGGAGCGGGGTCCCCCCTACGAGCAGTACTTC.

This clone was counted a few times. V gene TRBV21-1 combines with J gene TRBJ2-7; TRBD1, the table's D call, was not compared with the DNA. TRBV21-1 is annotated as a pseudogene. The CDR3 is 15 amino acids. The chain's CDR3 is CASSIPDRQAYEQYF. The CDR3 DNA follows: TGTGCCAGCAGCATACCGGACAGGCAGGCCTACGAGCAGTACTTC.

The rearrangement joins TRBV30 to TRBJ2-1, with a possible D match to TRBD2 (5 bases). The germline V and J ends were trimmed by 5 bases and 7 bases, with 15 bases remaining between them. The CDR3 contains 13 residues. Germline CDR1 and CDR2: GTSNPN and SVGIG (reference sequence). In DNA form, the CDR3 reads TGTGCCTGGGGCCAACTAGAAGGAAATGAGCAGTTCTTC. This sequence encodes CAWGQLEGNEQFF.

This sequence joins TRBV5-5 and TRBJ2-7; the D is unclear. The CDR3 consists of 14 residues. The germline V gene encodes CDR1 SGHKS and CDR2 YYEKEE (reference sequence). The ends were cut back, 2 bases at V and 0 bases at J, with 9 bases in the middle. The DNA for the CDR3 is TGTGCCAGCAGCTTATTGATTAGCTCCTACGAGCAGTACTTC. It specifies CASSLLISSYEQYF.

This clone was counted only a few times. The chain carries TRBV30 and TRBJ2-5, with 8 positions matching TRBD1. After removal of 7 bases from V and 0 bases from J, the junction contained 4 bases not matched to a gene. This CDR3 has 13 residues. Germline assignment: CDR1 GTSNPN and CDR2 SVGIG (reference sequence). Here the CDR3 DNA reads TGTGCCTCGGACAGGGCCAACCAAGAGACCCAGTACTTC. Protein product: CASDRANQETQYF.

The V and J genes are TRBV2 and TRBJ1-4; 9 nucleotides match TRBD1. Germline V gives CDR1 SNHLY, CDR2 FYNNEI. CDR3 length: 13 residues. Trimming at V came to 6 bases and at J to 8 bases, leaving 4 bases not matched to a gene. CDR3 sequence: CASRDRGLEKLFF. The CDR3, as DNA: TGTGCCAGCAGGGACAGGGGATTGGAAAAACTGTTTTTT.

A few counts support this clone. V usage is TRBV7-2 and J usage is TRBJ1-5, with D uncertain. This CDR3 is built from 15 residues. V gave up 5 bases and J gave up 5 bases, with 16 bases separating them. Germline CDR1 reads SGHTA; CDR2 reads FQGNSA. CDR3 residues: CASSQDGQVYQPQHF. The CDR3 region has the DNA TGTGCCAGCAGCCAAGATGGGCAGGTATATCAGCCCCAGCATTTT.

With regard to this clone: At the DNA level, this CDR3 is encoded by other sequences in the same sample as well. The CDR3 here is CASSLAGRNEQFF. As DNA, the CDR3 is TGTGCCAGCAGCTTAGCGGGCCGGAATGAGCAGTTCTTC. The chain joins TRBV7-8 to TRBJ2-1; D gene unclear. Trimming took 0 bases from V and 7 from J, leaving 7 bases between them. Per germline, CDR1 SGHVS and CDR2 FQNEAQ. This CDR3 spans 13 amino acids.

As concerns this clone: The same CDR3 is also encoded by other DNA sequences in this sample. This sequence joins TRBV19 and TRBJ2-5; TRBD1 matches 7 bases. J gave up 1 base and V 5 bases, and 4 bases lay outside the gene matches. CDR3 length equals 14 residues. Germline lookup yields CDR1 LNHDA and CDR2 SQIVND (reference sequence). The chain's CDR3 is CASSPRDSQETQYF. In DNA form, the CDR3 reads TGTGCCAGTAGTCCAAGGGACAGCCAAGAGACCCAGTACTTC.

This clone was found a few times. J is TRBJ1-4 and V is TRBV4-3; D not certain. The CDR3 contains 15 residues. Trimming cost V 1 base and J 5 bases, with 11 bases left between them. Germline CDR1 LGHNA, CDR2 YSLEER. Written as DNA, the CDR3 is TGCGCCAGCAGCCAAGGTATACAGCTGAATGAAAAACTGTTTTTT. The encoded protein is CASSQGIQLNEKLFF.

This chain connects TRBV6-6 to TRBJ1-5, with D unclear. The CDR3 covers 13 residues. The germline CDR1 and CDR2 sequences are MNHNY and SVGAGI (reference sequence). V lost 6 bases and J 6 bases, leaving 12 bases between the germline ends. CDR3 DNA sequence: TGTGCCAGCAGCCCATTGAGAGGTCAGCCCCAGCATTTT. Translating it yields CASSPLRGQPQHF.

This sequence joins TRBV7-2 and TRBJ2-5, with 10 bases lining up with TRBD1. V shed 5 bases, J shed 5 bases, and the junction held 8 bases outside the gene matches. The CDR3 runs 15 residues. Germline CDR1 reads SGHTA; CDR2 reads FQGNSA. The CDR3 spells CASSLPGTGDETQYF. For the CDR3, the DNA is TGTGCCAGCAGCCTTCCCGGGACAGGGGACGAGACCCAGTACTTC. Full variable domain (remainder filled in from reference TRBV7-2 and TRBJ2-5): GAGVSQSPSNKVTEKGKDVELRCDPISGHTALYWYRQSLGQGLEFLIYFQGNSAPDKSGLPSDRFSAERTGGSVSTLTIQRTQQEDSAVYLCASSLPGTGDETQYFGPGTRLLVL.

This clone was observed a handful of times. CDR3 sequence reads: CASSQGLMNTGELFF. The CDR3 coding sequence is TGTGCCAGCAGCCAGGGACTGATGAACACCGGGGAGCTGTTTTTT. The chain has TRBV11-3 and TRBJ2-2, with D possibly matching TRBD2 (6 bases). CDR3 length: 15 amino acids. CDR1 is SGHNT, CDR2 YENEEA, per germline. V gave up 5 bases and J gave up 1 base, with 11 bases separating them.

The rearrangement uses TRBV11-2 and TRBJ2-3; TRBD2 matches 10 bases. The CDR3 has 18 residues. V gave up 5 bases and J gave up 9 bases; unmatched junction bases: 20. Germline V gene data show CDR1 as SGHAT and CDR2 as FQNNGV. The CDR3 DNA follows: TGTGCCAGCAGCACAAGGGGGTTTAGCGGGGGGCCCGCGGGCACGCAGTATTTT. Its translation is CASSTRGFSGGPAGTQYF.